The 9 T cell receptor beta chains below were found in one sample sequenced in a study of long-term antiretroviral therapy in people with HIV. This was the immunoSEQ v3.0 assay at survey level. Profiled with immunoSEQ multiplex PCR; TCRdb holds only in-frame clones, not every one. The sample lists some 30,000 clones, less than 90% seen once, with more than 0.8% in the top ten. The material sequenced was unsorted PBMCs, taken 2 years after starting antiretroviral therapy. These receptors came from a man between 45 and 60 years old with HIV.

In DNA, the CDR3 is TGTGCCAGCAGCGTAGTAGCGGGGCCATACAATGAGCAGTTCTTC. This translates into CASSVVAGPYNEQFF. The chain employs TRBV9 and TRBJ2-1, with 8 bases that match TRBD2. Germline CDR1 and CDR2: SGDLS and YYNGEE. The CDR3 spans 15 residues. V gave up 0 bases and J gave up 4 bases; unmatched junction bases: 3.

Details on this clone: A read error may produce the germline difference seen at one junction end. This sequence joins TRBV6-5 and TRBJ2-7, with D possibly TRBD1 on 6 matching bases. The CDR3 contains 13 residues. The germline gives CDR1 MNHEY, CDR2 SVGAGI. The CDR3 sequence: CASRAPNRARLSF. As DNA, the CDR3 is TGTGCCAGCAGGGCCCCCAACAGGGCCCGTCTAAGCTTC.

This chain joins TRBV19 and TRBJ2-3; D unclear. This CDR3 comprises 15 residues. V lost 0 bases and J 0 bases, leaving 7 bases between the germline ends. Germline-derived CDR1 and CDR2 are LNHDA and SQIVND (reference sequence). The chain's CDR3 is CASSIDRKSTDTQYF. In DNA form, the CDR3 reads TGTGCCAGTAGTATAGATAGGAAAAGCACAGATACGCAGTATTTT. Using reference TRBV19 and TRBJ2-3 for the parts outside the CDR3, the full variable domain is DGGITQSPKYLFRKEGQNVTLSCEQNLNHDAMYWYRQDPGQGLRLIYYSQIVNDFQKGDIAEGYSVSREKKESFPLTVTSAQKNPTAFYLCASSIDRKSTDTQYFGPGTRLTVL.

This chain connects TRBV27 to TRBJ1-2; D is possibly TRBD1 (6 bases). Germline V lookup: CDR1 MNHEY, CDR2 SMNVEV (reference sequence). V was clipped by 6 bases and J by 4 bases, with 15 bases between them. There are 14 residues in the CDR3. In DNA, the CDR3 is TGTGCCAGCAGAGGGCAGGGGTCTGGCTATGGCTACACCTTC. Translating it yields CASRGQGSGYGYTF.

The chain links TRBV11-2 to TRBJ2-7; 9 bases line up with TRBD1. Losses at the gene ends were 5 bases for V and 5 bases for J; bases not matched to a gene: 13. Germline CDR1 reads SGHAT; CDR2 reads FQNNGV. The CDR3 length is 16 residues. The CDR3 DNA is TGTGCCAGCAGCGCCGGGTGGGGGACAGGGATCAACGAGCAGTACTTC. It codes for CASSAGWGTGINEQYF.

J is TRBJ2-1 and V is TRBV12-5, with 14 bases identical to TRBD2. Germline lookup yields CDR1 LGHNT and CDR2 FRNRAP. The CDR3 sequence is 19 residues long. After removal of 5 bases from V and 0 bases from J, the junction contained 9 bases not matched to a gene. CDR3 nucleotide sequence: TGTGCTAGTGGTCTAAGGACTAGCGGGAGGACGAGCTCCTACAATGAGCAGTTCTTC. As protein: CASGLRTSGRTSSYNEQFF.

The rearrangement uses TRBV5-1 and TRBJ2-3, with D tentatively TRBD1 (6 bases). Trimming stripped 2 bases from V and 1 base from J, with 8 bases between. This CDR3 is 14 amino acids long. Germline CDR1 SGHRS, CDR2 YFSETQ. The CDR3 loop is CASSFGQRTDTQYF. DNA for the CDR3: TGCGCCAGCAGCTTTGGACAGCGCACAGATACGCAGTATTTT.

The chain couples TRBV7-9 to TRBJ2-7; D may be TRBD1 or TRBD2 (5 bases each). The V end was cut by 3 bases, the J end by 7 bases, with 16 bases between. This CDR3 is built from 14 residues. The germline CDR1 and CDR2 sequences are SEHNR and FQNEAQ (reference sequence). This CDR3 reads CASSFAGTAREQYF. CDR3 in DNA: TGTGCCAGCAGCTTTGCAGGGACGGCTCGGGAGCAGTACTTC.

The rearrangement links TRBV27 to TRBJ2-2; 10 nucleotides align to TRBD1. Germline CDR1 reads MNHEY; CDR2 reads SMNVEV (reference sequence). The CDR3 loop spans 15 amino acids. With 6 bases clipped from V and 4 bases from J, the junction kept 5 bases outside the gene matches. This CDR3 is CASSLDRGPTGELFF. The CDR3 nucleotides read TGTGCCAGCAGCCTTGACAGGGGGCCCACCGGGGAGCTGTTTTTT.